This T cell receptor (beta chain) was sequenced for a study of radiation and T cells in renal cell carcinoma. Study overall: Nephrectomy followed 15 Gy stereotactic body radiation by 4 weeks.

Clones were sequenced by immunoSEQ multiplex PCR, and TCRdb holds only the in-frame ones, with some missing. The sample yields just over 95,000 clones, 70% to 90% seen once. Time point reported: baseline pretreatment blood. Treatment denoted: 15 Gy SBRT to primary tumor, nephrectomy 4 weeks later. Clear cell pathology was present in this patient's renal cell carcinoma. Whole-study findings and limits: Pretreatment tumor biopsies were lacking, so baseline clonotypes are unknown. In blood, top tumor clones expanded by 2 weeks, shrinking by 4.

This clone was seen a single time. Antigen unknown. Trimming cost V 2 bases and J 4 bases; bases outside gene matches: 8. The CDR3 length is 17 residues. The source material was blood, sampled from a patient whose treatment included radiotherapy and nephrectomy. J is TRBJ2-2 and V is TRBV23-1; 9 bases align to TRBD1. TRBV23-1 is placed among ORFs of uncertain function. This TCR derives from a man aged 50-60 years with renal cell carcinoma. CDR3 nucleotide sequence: TGCGCCAGCAGTCAAGGACGCGGACAGGGGATCACCGGGGAGCTGTTTTTT. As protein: CASSQGRGQGITGELFF.